Reported below is one TCR beta chain. Produced via immunoSEQ multiplex PCR; TCRdb's table is partial and in-frame only. The sample shows 2.5 million or so clones, around nine tenths of them seen only once. The sample belongs to a study of shared clonotypes between healthy human individuals. This receptor was taken from a man aged 18 to 29 in good health. Material: naive CD4+ T cells sorted from blood. Subset in this sample: CD45RA+ positively selected.

For the CDR3, the DNA is TGCGCCAGCAGCCCAATCCGGGACTCCCCCACCGGGGAGCTGTTTTTT. It encodes CASSPIRDSPTGELFF. The chain uses TRBV5-1 and TRBJ2-2; D may be TRBD2 (6 bases). This CDR3 region has 16 residues. Trimming pared 4 bases from V and 4 bases from J, leaving 17 bases between. Germline values: CDR1 SGHRS, CDR2 YFSETQ.